These T cell receptor beta chains were read from a single sample in a study of blood T cell repertoires in COVID-19. TCRdb keeps only in-frame clones here, not all; method: immunoSEQ multiplex PCR. Here the sample spans fewer than 250,000 clones, 75% to 90% being singletons. Sequenced: PBMCs or T cells enriched from blood (not recorded which). These receptor sequences come from a man between 45 and 60 years old who had been exposed to COVID-19. CDR3s include the opening cysteine and the closing phenylalanine or tryptophan. The D gene is left open where the match is weak. Clone sizes are given selectively: once, few, many, or a class where the clone is expanded.

J gene: TRBJ2-3
clone size: few
V gene: TRBV28
D gene: NA
CDR3 DNA: TGTGCCAGCAGTGGCGGAGACGGGGGAAGCACAGATACGCAGTATTTT
CDR3 protein: CASSGGDGGSTDTQYF

J gene: TRBJ1-1
clone size: NA
V gene: TRBV3-1/TRBV3-2
D gene: TRBD1
CDR3 DNA: TGTGCCAGCAGCCAAGCAGGGGGCGAAACTGAAGCTTTCTTT
CDR3 protein: CASSQAGGETEAFF

J gene: TRBJ2-5
clone size: NA
V gene: TRBV24-1
D gene: TRBD1
CDR3 DNA: TGTGCCACCAGTGGAGCCGGGACAGGGCTACAAGAGACCCAGTACTTC
CDR3 protein: CATSGAGTGLQETQYF

J gene: TRBJ2-7
clone size: NA
V gene: TRBV7-2
D gene: NA
CDR3 DNA: TGTGCCAGCAGCTTAGCGCTAATAGACTACGAGCAGTACTTC
CDR3 protein: CASSLALIDYEQYF

J gene: TRBJ2-5
clone size: NA
V gene: TRBV4-1
D gene: TRBD1
CDR3 DNA: TGCGCCAGCAGCCCCGGGACAGGATGGGAGACCCAGTACTTC
CDR3 protein: CASSPGTGWETQYF

J gene: TRBJ2-7
clone size: once
V gene: TRBV30
D gene: NA
CDR3 DNA: TGTGCCTGGAGTCTCGGCTACGAGCAGTACTTC
CDR3 protein: CAWSLGYEQYF

J gene: TRBJ2-2
clone size: NA
V gene: TRBV5-1
D gene: NA
CDR3 DNA: TGCGCCAGCAGCTCCTCAGGGCATCCTACCGGGGAGCTGTTTTTT
CDR3 protein: CASSSSGHPTGELFF

J gene: TRBJ1-3
clone size: NA
V gene: TRBV28
D gene: NA
CDR3 DNA: TGTGCCAGCACAGACAGGTCGAACTCTGGAAACACCATATATTTT
CDR3 protein: CASTDRSNSGNTIYF

J gene: TRBJ1-4
clone size: NA
V gene: TRBV18
D gene: TRBD1
CDR3 DNA: TGTGCCAGCTCACCGACTTTGTCCGGGACAGGGAACGAAAAACTGTTTTTT
CDR3 protein: CASSPTLSGTGNEKLFF

J gene: TRBJ1-4
clone size: NA
V gene: TRBV6-4
D gene: NA
CDR3 DNA: TGTGCCAGCAGTGACGAGACAGGTGCTGAAAAACTGTTTTTT
CDR3 protein: CASSDETGAEKLFF

J gene: TRBJ2-5
clone size: NA
V gene: TRBV5-1
D gene: NA
CDR3 DNA: TGCGCCAGCAGCTTGCCCTTCGGAGGGGTTCAAGAGACCCAGTACTTC
CDR3 protein: CASSLPFGGVQETQYF

J gene: TRBJ1-2
clone size: NA
V gene: TRBV2
D gene: NA
CDR3 DNA: TGTGCCAGCAGTGAACGGGGGTACGGCTACACCTTC
CDR3 protein: CASSERGYGYTF

J gene: TRBJ1-2
clone size: NA
V gene: TRBV28
D gene: NA
CDR3 DNA: TGTGCCAGCAGTTTGAGGGCTAACTATGGCTACACCTTC
CDR3 protein: CASSLRANYGYTF

J gene: TRBJ2-3
clone size: NA
V gene: TRBV6-5
D gene: NA
CDR3 DNA: TGTGCCAGCAGTCTAGTACCAGATACGCAGTATTTT
CDR3 protein: CASSLVPDTQYF

J gene: TRBJ2-1
clone size: NA
V gene: TRBV5-1
D gene: TRBD2
CDR3 DNA: TGCGCCAGCAGCTTGGGGAACGGGAGGGCCAATGAGCAGTTCTTC
CDR3 protein: CASSLGNGRANEQFF

J gene: TRBJ1-5
clone size: NA
V gene: TRBV25-1
D gene: NA
CDR3 DNA: TGTGCCGGTTTTCGGGGATTCAATCAGCCCCAGCATTTT
CDR3 protein: CAGFRGFNQPQHF

J gene: TRBJ2-2
clone size: NA
V gene: TRBV6-1
D gene: TRBD2
CDR3 DNA: TGTGCCAGCAGTGAACGGGAGGCCGCGAACACCGGGGAGCTGTTTTTT
CDR3 protein: CASSEREAANTGELFF

J gene: TRBJ2-3
clone size: NA
V gene: TRBV27
D gene: TRBD2
CDR3 DNA: TGTGCCAGCAGTTTATTACCGACCCGGGGGGTGGGGAGCACAGATACGCAGTATTTT
CDR3 protein: CASSLLPTRGVGSTDTQYF

J gene: TRBJ2-1
clone size: few
V gene: TRBV5-5
D gene: NA
CDR3 DNA: TGTGCCAGCAGCTTGGAGTACAGCAGGGAATACAATGAGCAGTTCTTC
CDR3 protein: CASSLEYSREYNEQFF

J gene: TRBJ1-4
clone size: few
V gene: TRBV7-9
D gene: NA
CDR3 DNA: TGTGCCAGCAGCTTAGGCACAGGGCGGGAAAAACTGTTTTTT
CDR3 protein: CASSLGTGREKLFF

J gene: TRBJ2-5
clone size: once
V gene: TRBV5-1
D gene: NA
CDR3 DNA: TGCGCCAGCACTGACTCCGATGTTGAGACCCAGTACTTC
CDR3 protein: CASTDSDVETQYF

J gene: TRBJ2-2
clone size: few
V gene: TRBV5-1
D gene: TRBD2
CDR3 DNA: TGCGCCAGCAGCCTTCTAGCGGGCTCGGGGACCGGGGAGCTGTTTTTT
CDR3 protein: CASSLLAGSGTGELFF

J gene: TRBJ1-1
clone size: NA
V gene: TRBV5-5
D gene: NA
CDR3 DNA: TGTGCCAGCAGCGTATGGGGACTAACGTATGAAGCTTTCTTT
CDR3 protein: CASSVWGLTYEAFF

J gene: TRBJ2-2
clone size: few
V gene: TRBV18
D gene: NA
CDR3 DNA: TGTGCCAGCTCACCGGACTTGACCGGGGAGCTGTTTTTT
CDR3 protein: CASSPDLTGELFF

J gene: TRBJ2-4
clone size: NA
V gene: TRBV10-3
D gene: TRBD1
CDR3 DNA: TGTGCCATCAGTGACTCGACAGGGAATATGGGGGCCAAAAACATTCAGTACTTC
CDR3 protein: CAISDSTGNMGAKNIQYF

J gene: TRBJ1-2
clone size: NA
V gene: TRBV5-1
D gene: NA
CDR3 DNA: TGCGCCAGCAGCGACACGTACTATGGCTACACCTTC
CDR3 protein: CASSDTYYGYTF

J gene: TRBJ1-1
clone size: NA
V gene: TRBV5-6
D gene: TRBD1
CDR3 DNA: TGTGCCAGCAGGTTAAGACAGGGACGGACTGAAGCTTTCTTT
CDR3 protein: CASRLRQGRTEAFF

J gene: TRBJ1-1
clone size: NA
V gene: TRBV20-1
D gene: NA
CDR3 DNA: TGCAGTGCCTACGACATTCGGGCTTTCTTT
CDR3 protein: CSAYDIRAFF

J gene: TRBJ1-5
clone size: NA
V gene: TRBV28
D gene: TRBD1
CDR3 DNA: TGTGCCAGCCTATCACCGGGACAGGGTGTCCCCTTGGGCAATCAGCCCCAGCATTTT
CDR3 protein: CASLSPGQGVPLGNQPQHF

J gene: TRBJ2-7
clone size: NA
V gene: TRBV5-1
D gene: NA
CDR3 DNA: TGCGCCAGCAGCTTGGAGGCAGGGTTGGCCTACGAGCAGTACTTC
CDR3 protein: CASSLEAGLAYEQYF

J gene: TRBJ2-2
clone size: NA
V gene: TRBV5-1
D gene: TRBD1
CDR3 DNA: TGCGCCAGCAGTTCTGCAGGGACAGGGTTCGCCGGGGAGCTGTTTTTT
CDR3 protein: CASSSAGTGFAGELFF

J gene: TRBJ2-1
clone size: NA
V gene: TRBV18
D gene: TRBD1
CDR3 DNA: TGTGCCAGCTCACCCCTACTGGGACAGGGGGCCGGTGAGCAGTTCTTC
CDR3 protein: CASSPLLGQGAGEQFF

J gene: TRBJ1-2
clone size: NA
V gene: TRBV28
D gene: NA
CDR3 DNA: TGTGCCAGCAGTCCGAACTATGGCTACACCTTC
CDR3 protein: CASSPNYGYTF

J gene: TRBJ1-1
clone size: few
V gene: TRBV19
D gene: TRBD1
CDR3 DNA: TGTGCCAGTTCGGACAGGGGGACTCTGAACACTGAAGCTTTCTTT
CDR3 protein: CASSDRGTLNTEAFF

J gene: TRBJ2-5
clone size: NA
V gene: TRBV28
D gene: NA
CDR3 DNA: TGTGCCAGCAGTTTTGTCGGCAGGGGCCAAGAGACCCAGTACTTC
CDR3 protein: CASSFVGRGQETQYF

J gene: TRBJ1-2
clone size: NA
V gene: TRBV5-1
D gene: TRBD1
CDR3 DNA: TGCGCCAGCAGCTCCCTGACAGGGGCTAACTATGGCTACACCTTC
CDR3 protein: CASSSLTGANYGYTF

J gene: TRBJ2-3
clone size: NA
V gene: TRBV4-1
D gene: TRBD2
CDR3 DNA: TGCGCCAGCAGCCTATTCCCGGGACTAGCGGAGAATACGCAGTATTTT
CDR3 protein: CASSLFPGLAENTQYF

J gene: TRBJ1-5
clone size: NA
V gene: TRBV15
D gene: NA
CDR3 DNA: TGTGCCACCAGCAGAGCCCCAGTGGGCAATCAGCCCCAGCATTTT
CDR3 protein: CATSRAPVGNQPQHF

J gene: TRBJ2-7
clone size: once
V gene: TRBV25-1
D gene: NA
CDR3 DNA: TGTGCCAGCAGTGATTTCGAGTACGAGCAGTACTTC
CDR3 protein: CASSDFEYEQYF

J gene: TRBJ1-2
clone size: NA
V gene: TRBV5-5
D gene: TRBD1
CDR3 DNA: TGTGCCAGCAGCTCCACGAGCCGGGACAGGGGCAGCGCAAACTATGGCTACACCTTC
CDR3 protein: CASSSTSRDRGSANYGYTF

J gene: TRBJ1-2
clone size: NA
V gene: TRBV9
D gene: TRBD1
CDR3 DNA: TGTGCCAGCAGCGCGAGGGGATGGACAGGGAACACTTATGGCTACACCTTC
CDR3 protein: CASSARGWTGNTYGYTF

J gene: TRBJ2-2
clone size: once
V gene: TRBV5-1
D gene: TRBD2
CDR3 DNA: TGCGCCAGCACCGCGAGATGGGAGGGCCTCACCGGGGAGCTGTTTTTT
CDR3 protein: CASTARWEGLTGELFF

J gene: TRBJ1-1
clone size: NA
V gene: TRBV5-1
D gene: NA
CDR3 DNA: TGCGCCAGCAGCGAGTCCGTCTTAGGGGGAAACACTGAAGCTTTCTTT
CDR3 protein: CASSESVLGGNTEAFF

J gene: TRBJ1-5
clone size: NA
V gene: TRBV28
D gene: NA
CDR3 DNA: TGTGCCAGCAGTTCGGGAGGCCAGCCCCAGCATTTT
CDR3 protein: CASSSGGQPQHF

J gene: TRBJ1-3
clone size: NA
V gene: TRBV2
D gene: NA
CDR3 DNA: TGTGCCAGCAGGGGGAGGGAAACTGTCGGAAACACCATATATTTT
CDR3 protein: CASRGRETVGNTIYF

J gene: TRBJ1-1
clone size: NA
V gene: TRBV30
D gene: NA
CDR3 DNA: TGTGCCTGGAGTTCAGGGATGAACACTGAAGCTTTCTTT
CDR3 protein: CAWSSGMNTEAFF

J gene: TRBJ1-1
clone size: NA
V gene: TRBV28
D gene: NA
CDR3 DNA: TGTGCCAGCAGTCTACCCGCGTTAGGCCTAGATCCAGCTTTCTTT
CDR3 protein: CASSLPALGLDPAFF

J gene: TRBJ2-7
clone size: once
V gene: TRBV15
D gene: TRBD1
CDR3 DNA: TGTGCCACCAGCAGGGACAGGGCCGACGAGCAGTACTTC
CDR3 protein: CATSRDRADEQYF

J gene: TRBJ1-1
clone size: NA
V gene: TRBV11-2
D gene: NA
CDR3 DNA: TGTGCCAGCAGCCCGAGAGGACAGAACACTGAAGCTTTCTTT
CDR3 protein: CASSPRGQNTEAFF

J gene: TRBJ2-1
clone size: NA
V gene: TRBV29-1
D gene: NA
CDR3 DNA: TGCAGCGTTGAAGATCCCCAAACAGGCGACAATGAGCAGTTCTTC
CDR3 protein: CSVEDPQTGDNEQFF

J gene: TRBJ2-7
clone size: NA
V gene: TRBV5-4
D gene: TRBD2
CDR3 DNA: TGTGCCAGCAGCTCCAGCGGGGCAACCCGCCCCTACGAGCAGTACTTC
CDR3 protein: CASSSSGATRPYEQYF

J gene: TRBJ2-1
clone size: few
V gene: TRBV28
D gene: NA
CDR3 DNA: TGTGCCAGTAGGAGAGGCGGGTTCAGCTCCTACAATGAGCAGTTCTTC
CDR3 protein: CASRRGGFSSYNEQFF

J gene: TRBJ2-3
clone size: NA
V gene: TRBV9
D gene: NA
CDR3 DNA: TGTGCCAGCAGCGTAGGCCTGACAATTGCAGATACGCAGTATTTT
CDR3 protein: CASSVGLTIADTQYF

J gene: TRBJ2-7
clone size: NA
V gene: TRBV4-1
D gene: TRBD2
CDR3 DNA: TGCGCCAGCAGCCAAGAGGCTAGCGGGGGAGACTACGAGCAGTACTTC
CDR3 protein: CASSQEASGGDYEQYF